Included here is one TCR beta chain sequence, with context. Its recognized antigen is unknown. No base qualities exist here, and no much larger clone lies one base off it. The data were obtained in a study of blood T cell repertoires in COVID-19 (dated by TCRdb to about 2020). At the level of the whole study: Collaborator samples came from the United States, Italy and Spain and covered acute and convalescent phases of COVID-19. The material from the prospective study consisted of cDNA or gDNA derived from T cells, B-cell-depleted T cells, or PBMCs. Subjects who had been exposed to COVID-19, were actively infected with it, or had recovered from it provided the deeply sampled blood TCRbeta repertoires that made up the dataset. The repertoires were released in a freely available public database intended as a resource for research on the immune response to SARS-CoV-2. Samples were obtained from the ongoing ImmuneRACE study (first 160 participants) and from some 1,300 subjects provided by 6 global collaborators. A de-identified subject ID, COVID-19 status, age in years and sex were almost always included in the sample metadata. Where available, HLA class I and class II types were taken from metadata supplied by the sample provider and were not determined by assay-based typing.

The collaborating institutions used their own protocols to collect whole blood in K2EDTA tubes. For TCRbeta analysis, collaborators shipped samples in one of three forms: frozen whole blood, isolated PBMCs, or DNA extracted from either of those sample types. The full study reports these points: How much clinical and demographic metadata was included differed by source and by participant, and the metadata was provided uncurated.

The immunoSEQ Assay, a bias-controlled multiplex PCR, was used to amplify TCRbeta CDR3 regions from genomic DNA. Processing in the source paper ran as follows. The number of nucleated cells in each sample was estimated by amplification of reference gene primers within the assay. To quantify the absolute abundance of each unique TCRbeta CDR3 rearrangement, sequence reads were collapsed and filtered. For each sample, productive Simpson clonality was calculated as the square root of Simpson's diversity index over productive rearrangements. TCRdb carries this immuneACCESS record with in-frame sequences only. Its versions omit some clonotypes, under half of them owing to an unresolved V gene in the studies checked, with the rest unexplained. The DNA was the basis for D and trimming; V, J and clone size are from that table. In all, the sample holds roughly 250,000 clones, and 70% to 90% of those were seen once. About 1% of the sample is taken by the ten largest.

Between the V and J ends, shortened by 0 bases and 7 bases respectively, the junction contains 12 bases. Including cysteine and phenylalanine, the CDR3 has 14 amino acids. Just the 42-base CDR3 DNA is kept, in frame starting at base 1. CDR1 and CDR2 are drawn from the germline V gene (reference sequence): SEHNR, FQNEAQ. This chain is built from TRBV7-9 and TRBJ1-2; D gene: possibly TRBD1, on 5 matching bases. Sequenced material: peripheral blood. This sequence was found in a man aged 35-49 years with acute or convalescent COVID-19. The bases read TGTGCCAGCAGCTTAGCAGTAGGGGAAGGTGGCTACACCTTC. This encodes CASSLAVGEGGYTF.